This T cell receptor (beta chain) was sequenced during a study of blood T cells in healthy people across ages. The CDR3 is made up of 14 amino acids. V was clipped by 4 bases and J by 2 bases, with 12 bases between them. Per germline, CDR1 MGHRA and CDR2 YSYEKL. The study drew donors from healthy Caucasian individuals in Russia aged roughly 6 to 95. Per sample, extraction of total RNA gave at least 6 micrograms in every case. Combining a sample-barcoded 5' primer with a J-beta primer mix, a second PCR ran for roughly 7 to 12 cycles. Each cDNA molecule carried a tag from a template-switch adaptor that contained 12 random nucleotides. Each CDR3 protein is one row after TCRdb ran MiXCR on the 5' RACE reads. The sample records around 780,000 distinct CDR3 sequences, roughly 26% being singletons. This clonotype was found a few times. The same data also contributed to another study, on T cells of mothers and their children. This second report adds: Each mother yielded more than 9 million TCR beta CDR3 reads. Each child yielded millions of reads.

The specimen sequenced was blood. The receptor comes from a boy aged 10-17 years in good health. The rearrangement joins TRBV4-1 to TRBJ2-7; TRBD1 is a possible D gene (6 bases). This chain's CDR3 is CASSPRGSTYEQYF. CDR3 nucleotides: TGCGCCAGCAGCCCCAGGGGATCGACCTACGAGCAGTACTTC.